Listed here is a single T cell receptor (beta chain). These data originate in a study of shared clonotypes between healthy human individuals. Unsorted PBMC DNA was run through sequencing on ten immunoSEQ deep assay plates. TCRdb keeps only in-frame clones here, not all; method: immunoSEQ multiplex PCR. Of roughly 500,000 clones in the sample, roughly 80% were seen once. Donors comprised healthy HIV-negative adults lacking recent acute infections or vaccinations. The germline CDR1 and CDR2 sequences are SGHAT and FQNNGV. The junction had 3 bases not matched to a gene; V was cut back by 2 bases and J by 2 bases. The CDR3 covers 14 residues.

The TCR comes from a woman between 40 and 50 years old in good health. Some clones in this sample may be carry-over from other donors' samples. Material: PBMCs. This chain links TRBV11-2 with TRBJ2-7; 7 positions agree with TRBD2. The DNA for the CDR3 is TGTGCCAGCAGCTTAAACAGCGGGGCCTACGAGCAGTACTTC. Encoded protein: CASSLNSGAYEQYF.